Below are 5 T cell receptor beta chains sequenced from a single sample in a study of shared clonotypes between healthy human individuals. Sequencing was performed with immunoSEQ multiplex PCR; in TCRdb, only in-frame clones are kept and a portion is missing. Of 2.5 million or so clones listed, roughly nine tenths are singletons. Sequencing was carried out using naive CD4+ T cells sorted from blood. Subset denoted: CD45RA+ positively selected. These receptors originate from a man between 18 and 29 years old in good health.

V gene TRBV6-6 combines with J gene TRBJ2-1; D is perhaps TRBD1 (6 bases). V was cut by 0 bases and J by 14 bases, with 11 bases left in between. This CDR3 region has 12 residues. Germline assignment: CDR1 MNHNY and CDR2 SVGAGI (reference sequence). The CDR3 region is CASSYSSAGEFF. CDR3 nucleotide sequence: TGTGCCAGCAGTTACTCGAGTGCAGGGGAGTTCTTC.

This chain links TRBV6-6 with TRBJ1-2, with 7 positions matching TRBD1. The CDR3 is 14 residues long. V shed 7 bases and J 7 bases; nucleotides not matched to a gene: 12. Germline loops: CDR1 MNHNY, CDR2 SVGAGI (reference sequence). The DNA for the CDR3 is TGTGCCAGCACCGACCCCTCAGGGGGAGGTGGCTACACCTTC. Residues: CASTDPSGGGGYTF.

The chain links TRBV30 to TRBJ2-1; 14 bases are shared with TRBD2. CDR1 and CDR2 (germline): GTSNPN, SVGIG (reference sequence). With V trimmed by 0 bases and J by 4 bases, 5 bases remained unmatched. There are 17 residues in the CDR3. The CDR3 here is CAWSVLGLAGGYNEQFF. The CDR3 DNA reads as TGTGCCTGGAGTGTTCTCGGACTAGCGGGGGGTTACAATGAGCAGTTCTTC.

The chain recombines TRBV9 with TRBJ1-5; D is undetermined. There are 15 residues in the CDR3. Trimming removed 7 bases at V and 1 base at J, with 15 bases between. Germline assignment: CDR1 SGDLS and CDR2 YYNGEE. DNA for the CDR3: TGTGCCAGCTCACCCGGGGTAGTGAGCAATCAGCCCCAGCATTTT. It specifies CASSPGVVSNQPQHF.

The chain couples TRBV29-1 to TRBJ2-1; 7 nucleotides agree with TRBD1. This CDR3 spans 13 amino acids. Germline V lookup: CDR1 SQVTM, CDR2 ANQGSEA. Losses at the gene ends were 6 bases for V and 6 bases for J; bases not matched to a gene: 8. For the CDR3, the DNA is TGCAGCGTCACAGGGGTGAGTGTCAATGAGCAGTTCTTC. This gives the protein CSVTGVSVNEQFF.